This T cell receptor (beta chain) was captured in a study of graft-versus-host responses after intestinal transplantation. For the study at large: Transplant recipients had multivisceral, liver-intestinal, or isolated intestinal grafts. Once they had received anti-thymocyte globulin induction, all recipients took tacrolimus and steroids for around three years.

The data were produced by immunoSEQ multiplex PCR, yet TCRdb's version contains in-frame clones alone and is incomplete. The sample lists 84,000 or so clones, roughly 92% seen once, with roughly 0.31% in the top ten. Overall study findings and caveats: Some patients had graft-donor T cell macrochimerism, and their allografts showed high graft-versus-host to host-versus-graft clonal ratios.

Concerning this clone itself: No antigen is known for it.

V gave up 5 bases and J gave up 4 bases, with 23 bases separating them. The CDR3 is made up of 17 amino acids. The V gene's germline CDR1 is LNHDA and CDR2 SQIVND (reference sequence). The material was unstimulated CD4+ T cells sorted from spleen or lymph node cells, obtained before intestinal transplant. The TCR was taken from a human donor who received an intestinal transplant. The V and J genes are TRBV19 and TRBJ1-2; no definite D call. DNA for the CDR3: TGTGCCAGTAGTGGACTTAGGTCAAATCGAAAGACCTATGGCTACACCTTC. Protein product: CASSGLRSNRKTYGYTF. Full variable domain (remainder filled in from reference TRBV19 and TRBJ1-2): DGGITQSPKYLFRKEGQNVTLSCEQNLNHDAMYWYRQDPGQGLRLIYYSQIVNDFQKGDIAEGYSVSREKKESFPLTVTSAQKNPTAFYLCASSGLRSNRKTYGYTFGSGTRLTVV.